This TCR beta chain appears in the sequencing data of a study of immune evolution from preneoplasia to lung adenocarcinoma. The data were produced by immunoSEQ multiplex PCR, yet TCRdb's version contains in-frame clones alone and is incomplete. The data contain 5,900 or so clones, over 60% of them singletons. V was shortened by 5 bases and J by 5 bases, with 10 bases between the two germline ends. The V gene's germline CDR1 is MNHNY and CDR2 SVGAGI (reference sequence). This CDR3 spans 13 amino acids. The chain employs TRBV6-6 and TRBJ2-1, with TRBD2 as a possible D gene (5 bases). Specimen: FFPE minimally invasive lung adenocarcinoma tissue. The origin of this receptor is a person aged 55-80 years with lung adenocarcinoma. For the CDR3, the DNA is TGTGCCAGCAGTCCCCACGGGGACAATGAGCAGTTCTTC. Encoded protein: CASSPHGDNEQFF.